Detailed here is one TCR beta chain. This clonotype appeared many times. No cognate antigen has been identified for it. The input lacks base qualities; no much larger clone sits a single base away. This sample was included in a study of breast tumors, draining lymph nodes, adjacent tissues (dated by TCRdb to about 2016). Regarding the research as a whole: TCR beta repertoires were compared across tumor, adjacent nontumor tissue and axillary lymph nodes obtained from breast cancer patients. In human breast cancer, the study set out to evaluate how tumor, surrounding tissue and draining lymph node repertoires relate to one another and whether T cells may move between these sites.

The trim is 0 bases for V and 5 bases for J, with a gap of 10 bases between the germline ends. Looking up the germline V gene (reference sequence) yields CDR1 LGHDT and CDR2 YNNKEL. From cysteine to phenylalanine, the CDR3 is 14 amino acids long. Only the CDR3 region is kept as DNA, spanning 42 bases read in frame from base 1. TCRdb names Illumina HiSeq 2000 as the instrument used. Multiplex PCR amplification was used to generate the TCR beta chain libraries. The amplified TCR beta chain products were analyzed by high-throughput sequencing. The public reads were reprocessed in TCRdb via fastp at Q25 and MiXCR, keeping in-frame beta chains. A single entry per CDR3 protein holds the most common genes and DNA from its merged rows. Recorded for this sample are about 100,000 distinct CDR3 sequences; around 20% of them occurred a single time. The ten largest clones add up to roughly 1.2% of the sample. Lymph node samples were obtained from the axillary draining lymph nodes of breast cancer patients.

Broad study findings and their caveats: Tumor and nontumor tissue repertoires were significantly more similar in luminal-like than in basal-like breast cancer. The conclusion that tumor T cells originate in lymph nodes was framed as consistent with a hypothesis rather than directly demonstrated. Tumor T-cell repertoires showed less diversity than lymph node repertoires and more diversity than nontumor tissue repertoires, and tumor T-cell repertoires showed preferential V and J gene usage. The data were judged consistent with most tumor T cells deriving from the lymph node and then expanding within tumor tissue.

The origin of this receptor is a female donor with breast cancer. Some clones in this sample may be carry-over from other donors' samples. The sequenced sample was axillary lymph node tissue. The chain joins TRBV3-1 to TRBJ2-5; no D gene is confidently identified. The nucleotides are TGTGCCAGCAGCCAAGATCTGGCGTATGAGACCCAGTACTTC. Translated, this is CASSQDLAYETQYF.